The sequence of this TCR beta chain was determined in a study of cytomegalovirus exposure and HLA in healthy donors. This PCR relied on a set of 60 Vbeta primers and 13 Jbeta primers. Assay: immunoSEQ multiplex PCR; the TCRdb copy retains only in-frame clones and omits some. The sample lists roughly 200,000 clones, around 82% occurring once. General study results and limits: Analyzed later, association rates of TCRs varied across HLA loci, with DRB1 most and HLA-C fewest. There was a cluster of highly shared sequence variants that was likely a sequencing artifact.

To note about this clone: Its specificity is unknown.

Sequencing was performed on PBMCs. The receptor was isolated from a man in his forties in good health and CMV-seropositive.

The CDR3 coding sequence is TGTGCCAGCAGTTTTTCGACCCAACAGATGAACACTGAAGCTTTCTTT. Its translation is CASSFSTQQMNTEAFF. V and J are TRBV28 and TRBJ1-1; no reliable D call. Trimming took off 3 bases at V and 0 bases at J, with 14 bases between the two ends. CDR1 and CDR2 (germline): MDHEN, SYDVKM. The CDR3 is 16 residues long.